What follows are 14 T cell receptor beta chains derived from one specimen sequenced in a study of cytomegalovirus exposure and HLA in healthy donors. PCR primers comprised 60 Vbeta and 13 Jbeta primers. This table comes from immunoSEQ multiplex PCR, and its TCRdb copy is limited to in-frame clones, with some not included. The sample contains 99,000 or so clones, over 75% of which appear only once. Sequenced input: PBMCs. These receptors all come from a woman between 35 and 50 years old in good health and CMV-seropositive.

The rearrangement links TRBV19 to TRBJ1-5, with 10 bases fitting TRBD1. CDR3 length: 15 residues. J lost 6 bases, V lost 8 bases, and 10 bases had no gene match. The germline V gene encodes CDR1 LNHDA and CDR2 SQIVND (reference sequence). CDR3 sequence (DNA): TGTGCCAGTCGGGACAGGGGAAGTCGTGGTCAGCCCCAGCATTTT. It translates to CASRDRGSRGQPQHF.

The chain employs TRBV4-3 and TRBJ1-1; D gene uncertain. Germline V CDR1 and CDR2: LGHNA, YSLEER. The CDR3 spans 11 residues. The V gene lost 5 bases and the J gene lost 7 bases, with 8 bases spanning the gap. The CDR3 loop reads CASSSLVEAFF. CDR3 nucleotide sequence: TGCGCCAGCAGCTCCCTTGTTGAAGCTTTCTTT.

V and J are TRBV6-1 and TRBJ2-5; no clear D gene. Gene TRBJ2-7 matches the end of the DNA better, so the J call may be wrong. Germline CDR1 is MNHNS and CDR2 is SASEGT. The CDR3 is 14 amino acids. The CDR3 nucleotides read TGTGCCAGCACCAACCGTTTTCCCTCCTACGAGCAGTACTTC. Its translation is CASTNRFPSYEQYF.

The genes are TRBV5-1 and TRBJ1-1; 8 bases are a match to TRBD1. The CDR3 covers 15 residues. Germline-derived CDR1 and CDR2 are SGHRS and YFSETQ. V gave up 4 bases and J gave up 5 bases; unmatched junction bases: 10. In DNA form, the CDR3 reads TGCGCCAGCAGCATCACCTTCAGACAGGGGACTGAAGCTTTCTTT. Its translation: CASSITFRQGTEAFF.

The V and J genes are TRBV18 and TRBJ1-1; D possibly corresponds to TRBD1 (6 bases). From germline, CDR1 is KGHSH and CDR2 LQKENI. The CDR3 length is 15 residues. The germline V and J ends were trimmed by 2 bases and 0 bases, with 10 bases remaining between them. The CDR3 sequence is CASSPYRVVNTEAFF. CDR3 nucleotides: TGTGCCAGCTCACCATACAGGGTTGTGAACACTGAAGCTTTCTTT.

The chain is built from TRBV4-3 and TRBJ2-5; 10 bases are shared with TRBD2. The CDR3 totals 16 residues. Germline CDR1 LGHNA, CDR2 YSLEER. The V gene end was trimmed by 3 bases and the J gene end by 5 bases; junction bases not matched to a gene: 9. The CDR3 spells CASSHEAGGLGETQYF. The DNA of the CDR3 is TGCGCCAGCAGCCATGAAGCGGGGGGGCTGGGGGAGACCCAGTACTTC.

About this clone itself: The final CDR3 position lacks the conserved phenylalanine or tryptophan, pointing to a likely read error. Because the CDR3's place on the DNA is in doubt, the DNA is left out and the CDR3 is given as listed by TCRdb. This sequence joins TRBV12-5 and TRBJ1-5; the table's D call of TRBD1 was not tested on the DNA. The CDR3 spans 13 amino acids, including both terminal residues. The germline gives CDR1 LGHNT, CDR2 FRNRAP. Here the CDR3 reads CASGTGEGGALSL.

Concerning this clone itself: One end of the junction does not line up with germline, which may come from a read error. The chain has TRBV7-9 and TRBJ2-1, with TRBD1 as a possible D gene (5 bases). Germline CDR1 SEHNR, CDR2 FQNEAQ (reference sequence). The CDR3 length is 14 residues. CDR3 sequence (DNA): TGTTCCAGCAGCTCCGACAGCTCCTACAATGAGCAGTTCTTC. Translation: CSSSSDSSYNEQFF.

In its sample, this clone was seen a few times. The rearrangement joins TRBV15 to TRBJ1-2; 8 bases agree with TRBD1. The CDR3 contains 13 residues. V lost 3 bases and J lost 5; bases outside the gene matches: 2. Germline lookup yields CDR1 LNHNV and CDR2 YYDKDF (reference sequence). Here the CDR3 reads CATSSGTGYGYTF. In DNA, the CDR3 is TGTGCCACCAGCAGCGGGACAGGATATGGCTACACCTTC.

The chain uses TRBV7-3 and TRBJ2-2; TRBD1 matches at 12 bases. CDR3 length: 15 residues. Germline loops: CDR1 SGHTA, CDR2 FQGTGA. Trimming took 6 bases from V and 6 from J; bases not matched to a gene: 5. CDR3 in DNA: TGTGCCAGCAGTTCGGGGACAGGGGGCTCCGGGGAGCTGTTTTTT. Amino acid sequence: CASSSGTGGSGELFF.

The rearrangement links TRBV7-9 to TRBJ2-6; D perhaps matches TRBD1 (6 bases). V shed 1 base and J shed 0 bases, with 13 bases lying between them. The CDR3 loop spans 18 amino acids. Per the germline V gene, CDR1 is SEHNR and CDR2 is FQNEAQ (reference sequence). CDR3 sequence (DNA): TGTGCCAGCAGCTTAGTTGGACAGCCGACCTCTGGGGCCAACGTCCTGACTTTC. It yields the protein CASSLVGQPTSGANVLTF. The variable domain in full, completed from reference TRBV7-9 and TRBJ2-6, reads DTGVSQNPRHKITKRGQNVTFRCDPISEHNRLYWYRQTLGQGPEFLTYFQNEAQLEKSRLLSDRFSAERPKGSFSTLEIQRTEQGDSAMYLCASSLVGQPTSGANVLTFGAGSRLTVL.

CDR3 sequence: CASSKMNTEAFF. In DNA, the CDR3 is TGTGCCAGCAGCAAAATGAACACTGAAGCTTTCTTT. The chain links TRBV2 to TRBJ1-1, with D uncertain. Trimming cost V 6 bases and J 0 bases, with 5 bases left between them. The CDR3 contains 12 residues. Looked up from germline, CDR1 is SNHLY and CDR2 is FYNNEI.

This chain connects TRBV27 to TRBJ1-2; 8 bases are a match to TRBD1. V was pared by 5 bases and J by 5 bases, with 10 bases of the junction left unmatched. CDR3 length: 15 residues. Per the germline V gene, CDR1 is MNHEY and CDR2 is SMNVEV (reference sequence). The CDR3: CASSPRTGYGYGYTF. The CDR3 DNA sequence: TGTGCCAGCAGTCCGAGGACAGGGTACGGTTATGGCTACACCTTC.

This clone was seen only once. The chain uses TRBV7-2 and TRBJ1-2, with D unresolved. The CDR3 length is 14 residues. Germline V gene sequence: CDR1 SGHTA, CDR2 FQGNSA. Deletions cut 0 bases from V and 2 bases from J, with 7 bases between. This chain's CDR3 is CASSLASMNYGYTF. The CDR3 coding sequence is TGTGCCAGCAGCTTAGCATCCATGAACTATGGCTACACCTTC.